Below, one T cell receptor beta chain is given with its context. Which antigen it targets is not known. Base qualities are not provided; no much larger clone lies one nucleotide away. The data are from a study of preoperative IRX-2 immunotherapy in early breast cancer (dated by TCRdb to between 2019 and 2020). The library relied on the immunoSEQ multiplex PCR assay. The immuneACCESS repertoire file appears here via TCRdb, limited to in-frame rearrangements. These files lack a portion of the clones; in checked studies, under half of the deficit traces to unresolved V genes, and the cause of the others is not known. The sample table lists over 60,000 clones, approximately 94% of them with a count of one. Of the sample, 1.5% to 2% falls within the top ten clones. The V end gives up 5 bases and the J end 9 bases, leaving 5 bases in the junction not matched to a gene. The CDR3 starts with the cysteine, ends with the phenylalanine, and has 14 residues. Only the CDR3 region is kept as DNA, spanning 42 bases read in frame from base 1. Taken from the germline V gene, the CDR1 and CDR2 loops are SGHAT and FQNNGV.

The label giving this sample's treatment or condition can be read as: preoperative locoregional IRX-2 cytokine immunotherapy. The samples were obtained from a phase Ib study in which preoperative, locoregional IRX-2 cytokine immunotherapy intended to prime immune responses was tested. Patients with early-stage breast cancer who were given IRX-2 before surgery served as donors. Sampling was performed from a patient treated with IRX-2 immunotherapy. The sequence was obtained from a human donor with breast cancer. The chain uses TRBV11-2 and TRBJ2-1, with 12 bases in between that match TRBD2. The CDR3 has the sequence CASSTGLAGTEQFF. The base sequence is TGTGCCAGCAGCACCGGACTAGCGGGAACTGAGCAGTTCTTC.